The clone carrying this T cell receptor (beta chain) occurred many times. Its antigen is unknown. For sequencing, patients were chosen who had shown expansion of CD8+CD57+ cells by flow cytometry. Every one of the patients had aplastic anemia (severe, acquired). The blood sampling took place in patients who had so far received no therapy. According to the study, genomic DNA was the template for TCR beta VDJ and CDR3 profiling. TCRdb recomputed calls from the reads with MiXCR, one row per CDR3 protein. Counted here are hundreds of thousands of distinct CDR3 sequences, over 25% occurring once; the ten biggest clones make up 0.82%. The entry originates in a study of CD8+CD57+ T cells in acquired aplastic anemia. General study results and limits: A set of some 28 CD8+ CDR3 sequences was shared between patients and controls, and these sequences appeared highly expressed in patients.

The CDR3 loop spans 17 amino acids. Germline CDR1 SGHAT, CDR2 FQNNGV. The ends were cut back, 5 bases at V and 5 bases at J, with 24 bases in the middle. The clonotype originates from a human donor with aplastic anemia. The material sequenced was sorted CD4+, CD8+, or CD8+CD57+ T cells (not recorded which) from PBMCs. This chain joins TRBV11-2 and TRBJ1-2, with D maybe TRBD1 (5 bases). CDR3 in DNA: TGTGCCAGCAGCAAAGTGCCCCGAGAGGGGACGTGGTATGGCTACACCTTC. Protein product: CASSKVPREGTWYGYTF.